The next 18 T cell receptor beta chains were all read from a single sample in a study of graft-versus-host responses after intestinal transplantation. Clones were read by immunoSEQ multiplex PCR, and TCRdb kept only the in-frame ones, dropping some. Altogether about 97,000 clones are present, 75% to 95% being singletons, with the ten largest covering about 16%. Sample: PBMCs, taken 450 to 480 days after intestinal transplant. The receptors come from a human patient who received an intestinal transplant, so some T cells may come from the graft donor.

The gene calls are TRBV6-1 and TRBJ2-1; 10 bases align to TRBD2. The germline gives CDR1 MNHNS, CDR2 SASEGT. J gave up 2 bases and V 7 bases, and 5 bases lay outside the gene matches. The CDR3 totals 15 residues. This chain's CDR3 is CASTKLAGTYNEQFF. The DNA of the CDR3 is TGTGCCAGCACCAAACTAGCGGGGACCTACAATGAGCAGTTCTTC.

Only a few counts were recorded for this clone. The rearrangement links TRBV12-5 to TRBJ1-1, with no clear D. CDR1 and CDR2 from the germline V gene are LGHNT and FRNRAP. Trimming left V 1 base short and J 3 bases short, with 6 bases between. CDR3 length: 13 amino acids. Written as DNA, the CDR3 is TGTGCTAGTGGTTTGGGAGGGTACACTGAAGCTTTCTTT. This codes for CASGLGGYTEAFF.

The CDR3 sequence is CASSLGQTNTEAFF. The CDR3 nucleotides read TGTGCCAGCAGCTTGGGACAGACGAACACTGAAGCTTTCTTT. This chain links TRBV5-4 with TRBJ1-1; the D gene is possibly TRBD1 (5 bases). Trimming removed 0 bases from V and 1 base from J, with 7 bases in between. The CDR3 is 14 amino acids. The V gene's germline CDR1 is SGHNT and CDR2 YYREEE (reference sequence). Together with reference TRBV5-4 and TRBJ1-1, the CDR3 gives the full variable domain: ETGVTQSPTHLIKTRGQQVTLRCSSQSGHNTVSWYQQALGQGPQFIFQYYREEENGRGNFPPRFSGLQFPNYSSELNVNALELDDSALYLCASSLGQTNTEAFFGQGTRLTVV.

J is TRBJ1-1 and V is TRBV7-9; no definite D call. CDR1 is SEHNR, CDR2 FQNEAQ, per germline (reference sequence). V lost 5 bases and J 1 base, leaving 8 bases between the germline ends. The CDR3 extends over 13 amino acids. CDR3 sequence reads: CASSPPTNTEAFF. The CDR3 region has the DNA TGTGCCAGCAGCCCCCCTACGAACACTGAAGCTTTCTTT. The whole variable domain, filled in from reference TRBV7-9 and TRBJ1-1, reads DTGVSQNPRHKITKRGQNVTFRCDPISEHNRLYWYRQTLGQGPEFLTYFQNEAQLEKSRLLSDRFSAERPKGSFSTLEIQRTEQGDSAMYLCASSPPTNTEAFFGQGTRLTVV.

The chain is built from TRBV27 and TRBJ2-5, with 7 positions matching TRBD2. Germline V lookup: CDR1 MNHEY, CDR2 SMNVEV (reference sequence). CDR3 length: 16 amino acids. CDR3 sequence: CACRENGEGLQETQYF. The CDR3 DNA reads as TGTGCTTGCCGGGAAAATGGGGAGGGCCTTCAAGAGACCCAGTACTTC.

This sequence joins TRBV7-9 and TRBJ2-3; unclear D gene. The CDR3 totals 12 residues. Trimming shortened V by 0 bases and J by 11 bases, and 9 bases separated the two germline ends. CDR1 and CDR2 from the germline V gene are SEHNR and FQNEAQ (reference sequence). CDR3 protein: CASSLALGLQYF. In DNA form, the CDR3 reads TGTGCCAGCAGCTTAGCGCTAGGGCTGCAGTATTTT.

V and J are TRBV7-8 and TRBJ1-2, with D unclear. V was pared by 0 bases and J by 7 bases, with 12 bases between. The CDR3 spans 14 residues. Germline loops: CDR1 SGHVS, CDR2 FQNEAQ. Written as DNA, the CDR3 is TGTGCCAGCAGCTTAGCGGAAGGAATGGGTGGCTACACCTTC. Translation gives CASSLAEGMGGYTF.

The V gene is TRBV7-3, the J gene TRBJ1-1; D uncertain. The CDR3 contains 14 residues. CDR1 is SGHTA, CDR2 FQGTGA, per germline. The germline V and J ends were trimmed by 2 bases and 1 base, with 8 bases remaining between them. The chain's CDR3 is CASSLARGNTEAFF. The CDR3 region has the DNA TGTGCCAGCAGCTTAGCGCGCGGGAACACTGAAGCTTTCTTT.

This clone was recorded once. This CDR3 is CASSGGTDYEQYF. The CDR3 nucleotides are TGTGCCAGCAGCGGCGGGACCGACTACGAGCAGTACTTC. The gene calls are TRBV9 and TRBJ2-7, with D possibly matching TRBD2 (6 bases). This CDR3 comprises 13 residues. Germline CDR1 and CDR2: SGDLS and YYNGEE. Trimming cost V 3 bases and J 3 bases, with 10 bases left between them.

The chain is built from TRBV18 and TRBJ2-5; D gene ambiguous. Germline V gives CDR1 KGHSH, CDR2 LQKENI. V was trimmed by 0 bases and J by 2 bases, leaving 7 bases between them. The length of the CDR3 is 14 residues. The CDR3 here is CASSPPRGQETQYF. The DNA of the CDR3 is TGTGCCAGCTCACCACCACGTGGGCAAGAGACCCAGTACTTC.

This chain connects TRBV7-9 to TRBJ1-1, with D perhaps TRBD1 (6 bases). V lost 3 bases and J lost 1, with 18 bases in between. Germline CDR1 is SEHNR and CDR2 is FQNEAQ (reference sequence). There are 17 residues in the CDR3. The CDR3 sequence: CASSLRVGGEGNTEAFF. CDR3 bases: TGTGCCAGCAGCTTGAGGGTAGGGGGAGAAGGGAACACTGAAGCTTTCTTT.

The CDR3 sequence is CASSPPGVSSEQYF. The CDR3 DNA reads TGTGCCAGCTCACCACCGGGGGTTTCTTCCGAGCAGTACTTC. The chain combines TRBV18 with TRBJ2-7; D is perhaps TRBD1 or TRBD2 (5 bases each). The germline gives CDR1 KGHSH, CDR2 LQKENI. The V gene lost 0 bases and the J gene lost 6 bases, with 12 bases spanning the gap. The CDR3 consists of 14 residues.

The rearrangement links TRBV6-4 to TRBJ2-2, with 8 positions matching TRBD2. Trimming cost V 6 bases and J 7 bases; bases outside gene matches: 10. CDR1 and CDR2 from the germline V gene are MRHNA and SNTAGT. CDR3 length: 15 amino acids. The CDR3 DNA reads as TGTGCCAGCAGCCCCGAGGCGGGGGGCAGCGGGGAGCTGTTTTTT. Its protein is CASSPEAGGSGELFF.

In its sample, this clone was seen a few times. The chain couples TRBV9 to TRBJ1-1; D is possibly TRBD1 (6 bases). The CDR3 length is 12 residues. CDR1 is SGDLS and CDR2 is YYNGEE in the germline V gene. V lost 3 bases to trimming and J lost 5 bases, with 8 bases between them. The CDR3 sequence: CASSGRGTEAFF. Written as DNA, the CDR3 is TGTGCCAGCAGCGGAAGGGGGACTGAAGCTTTCTTT.

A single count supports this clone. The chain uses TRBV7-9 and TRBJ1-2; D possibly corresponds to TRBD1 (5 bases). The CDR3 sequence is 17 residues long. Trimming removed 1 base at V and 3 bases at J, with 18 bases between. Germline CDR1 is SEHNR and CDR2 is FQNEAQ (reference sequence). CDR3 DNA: TGTGCCAGCAGCTTAGGTTTTTGGGGCAGGAAGGACTATGGCTACACCTTC. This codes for CASSLGFWGRKDYGYTF. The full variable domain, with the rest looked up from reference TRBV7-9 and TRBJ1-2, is DTGVSQNPRHKITKRGQNVTFRCDPISEHNRLYWYRQTLGQGPEFLTYFQNEAQLEKSRLLSDRFSAERPKGSFSTLEIQRTEQGDSAMYLCASSLGFWGRKDYGYTFGSGTRLTVV.

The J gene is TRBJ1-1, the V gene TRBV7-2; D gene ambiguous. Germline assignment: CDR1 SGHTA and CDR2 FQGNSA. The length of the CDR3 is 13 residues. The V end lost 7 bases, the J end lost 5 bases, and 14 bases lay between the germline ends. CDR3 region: CASNRGHLTEAFF. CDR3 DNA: TGTGCCAGCAACCGAGGCCACTTGACTGAAGCTTTCTTT.

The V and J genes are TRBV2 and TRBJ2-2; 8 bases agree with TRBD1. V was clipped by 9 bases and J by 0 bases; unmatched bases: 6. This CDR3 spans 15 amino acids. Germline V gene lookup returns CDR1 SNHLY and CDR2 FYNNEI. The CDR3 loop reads CARDRGESNTGELFF. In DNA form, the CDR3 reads TGTGCCAGAGACAGGGGTGAATCGAACACCGGGGAGCTGTTTTTT.

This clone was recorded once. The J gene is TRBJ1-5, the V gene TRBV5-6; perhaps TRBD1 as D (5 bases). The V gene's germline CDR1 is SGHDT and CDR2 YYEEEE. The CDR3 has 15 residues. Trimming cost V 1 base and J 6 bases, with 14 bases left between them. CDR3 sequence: CASSLSGGVGQPQHF. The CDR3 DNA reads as TGTGCCAGCAGCTTGTCCGGGGGGGTAGGTCAGCCCCAGCATTTT.